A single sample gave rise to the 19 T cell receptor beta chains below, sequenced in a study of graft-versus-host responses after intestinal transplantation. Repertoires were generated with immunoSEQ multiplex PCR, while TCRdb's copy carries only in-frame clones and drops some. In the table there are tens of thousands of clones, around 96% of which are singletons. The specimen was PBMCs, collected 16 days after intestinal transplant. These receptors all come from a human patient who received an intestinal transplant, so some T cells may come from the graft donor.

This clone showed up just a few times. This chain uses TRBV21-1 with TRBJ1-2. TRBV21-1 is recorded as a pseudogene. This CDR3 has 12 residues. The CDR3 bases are TGTGCCAGCAGCACGGGGGGATATGGCTACACCTTC. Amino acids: CASSTGGYGYTF.

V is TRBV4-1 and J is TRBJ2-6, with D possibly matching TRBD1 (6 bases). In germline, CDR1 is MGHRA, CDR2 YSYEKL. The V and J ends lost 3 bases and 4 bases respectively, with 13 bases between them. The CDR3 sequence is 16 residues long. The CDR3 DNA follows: TGCGCCAGCAGCCATTCACAGGGAAGGGGGGCCAACGTCCTGACTTTC. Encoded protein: CASSHSQGRGANVLTF.

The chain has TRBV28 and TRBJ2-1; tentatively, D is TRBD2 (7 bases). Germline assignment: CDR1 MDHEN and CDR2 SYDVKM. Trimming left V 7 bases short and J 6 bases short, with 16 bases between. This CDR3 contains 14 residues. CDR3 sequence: CASTAGAGTNEQFF. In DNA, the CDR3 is TGTGCCAGCACCGCGGGGGCAGGGACCAATGAGCAGTTCTTC.

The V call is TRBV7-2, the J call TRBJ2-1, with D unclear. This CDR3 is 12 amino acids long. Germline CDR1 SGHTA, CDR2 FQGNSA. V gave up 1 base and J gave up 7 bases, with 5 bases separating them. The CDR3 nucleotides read TGTGCCAGCAGCTTAGTATTGAATGAGCAGTTCTTC. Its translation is CASSLVLNEQFF.

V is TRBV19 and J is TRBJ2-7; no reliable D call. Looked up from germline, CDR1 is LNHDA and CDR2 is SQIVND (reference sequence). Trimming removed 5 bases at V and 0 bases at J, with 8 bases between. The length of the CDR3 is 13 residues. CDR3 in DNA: TGTGCCAGTAGTTACTCCAGCTCCTACGAGCAGTACTTC. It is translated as CASSYSSSYEQYF.

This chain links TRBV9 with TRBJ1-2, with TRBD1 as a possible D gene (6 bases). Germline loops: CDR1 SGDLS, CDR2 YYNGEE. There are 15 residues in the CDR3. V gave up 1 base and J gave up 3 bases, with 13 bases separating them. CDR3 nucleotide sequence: TGTGCCAGCAGCGTAAGGTCCGAGGGGGACTATGGCTACACCTTC. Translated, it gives CASSVRSEGDYGYTF.

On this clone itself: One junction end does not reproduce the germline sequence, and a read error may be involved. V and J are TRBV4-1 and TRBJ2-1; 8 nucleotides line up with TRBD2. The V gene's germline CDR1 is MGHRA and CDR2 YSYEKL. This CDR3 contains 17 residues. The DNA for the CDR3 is TGCGCCAGCAGCCTCCGAGGGGGGACTAGATCTATCAATGAGCAGCTCTTC. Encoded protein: CASSLRGGTRSINEQLF.

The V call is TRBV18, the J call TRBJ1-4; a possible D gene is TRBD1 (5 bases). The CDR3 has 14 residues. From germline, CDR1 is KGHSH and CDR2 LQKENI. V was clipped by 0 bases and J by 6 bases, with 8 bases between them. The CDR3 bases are TGTGCCAGCTCACCACCGGGGGTCTATGAAAAACTGTTTTTT. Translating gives CASSPPGVYEKLFF.

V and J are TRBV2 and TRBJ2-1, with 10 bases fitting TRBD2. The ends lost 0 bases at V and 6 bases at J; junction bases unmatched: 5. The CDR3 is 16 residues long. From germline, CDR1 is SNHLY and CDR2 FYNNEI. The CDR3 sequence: CASSEAGLAYVNEQFF. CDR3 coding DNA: TGTGCCAGCAGTGAAGCGGGACTAGCGTACGTCAATGAGCAGTTCTTC.

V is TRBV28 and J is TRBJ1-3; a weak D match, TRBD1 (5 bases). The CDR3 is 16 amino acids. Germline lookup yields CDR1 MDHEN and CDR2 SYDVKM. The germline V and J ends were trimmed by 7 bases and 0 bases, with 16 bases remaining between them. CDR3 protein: CASIHSLGTSGNTIYF. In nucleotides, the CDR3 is TGTGCCAGCATCCACAGCCTGGGGACCTCTGGAAACACCATATATTTT.

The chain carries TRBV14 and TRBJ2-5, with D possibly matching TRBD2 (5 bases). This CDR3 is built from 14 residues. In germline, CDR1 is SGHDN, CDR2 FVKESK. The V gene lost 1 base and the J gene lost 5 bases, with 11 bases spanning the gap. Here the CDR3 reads CASSQVTLAETQYF. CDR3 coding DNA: TGTGCCAGCAGCCAAGTGACTCTAGCTGAGACCCAGTACTTC.

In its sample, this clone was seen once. This CDR3 is CASSYLWDSTYGYTF. CDR3 DNA sequence: TGTGCCAGCAGTTACTTATGGGACAGCACTTATGGCTACACCTTC. This chain links TRBV6-5 with TRBJ1-2; TRBD1 agrees at 7 bases. V was pared by 1 base and J by 5 bases, with 7 bases of the junction left unmatched. The CDR3 is made up of 15 amino acids. Germline CDR1 is MNHEY and CDR2 is SVGAGI.

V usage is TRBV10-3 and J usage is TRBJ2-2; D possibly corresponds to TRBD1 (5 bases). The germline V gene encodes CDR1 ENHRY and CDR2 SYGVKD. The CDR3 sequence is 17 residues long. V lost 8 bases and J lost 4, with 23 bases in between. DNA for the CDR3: TGTGCCATCGGGTTTTCGGTAGTCAGGGAAAGCACCGGGGAGCTGTTTTTT. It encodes CAIGFSVVRESTGELFF.

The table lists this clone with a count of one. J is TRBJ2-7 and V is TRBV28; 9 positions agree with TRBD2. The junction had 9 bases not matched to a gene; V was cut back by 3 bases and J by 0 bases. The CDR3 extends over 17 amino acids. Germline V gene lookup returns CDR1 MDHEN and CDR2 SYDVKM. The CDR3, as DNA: TGTGCCAGCAGTTTTGAGGCTAGCGGGACGGTCTCCTACGAGCAGTACTTC. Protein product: CASSFEASGTVSYEQYF.

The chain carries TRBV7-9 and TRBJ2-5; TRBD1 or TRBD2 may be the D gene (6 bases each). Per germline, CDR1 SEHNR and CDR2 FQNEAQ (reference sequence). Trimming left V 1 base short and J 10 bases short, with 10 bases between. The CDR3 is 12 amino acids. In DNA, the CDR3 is TGTGCCAGCAGCTTAGACAGGGAGGACCAGTACTTC. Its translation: CASSLDREDQYF.

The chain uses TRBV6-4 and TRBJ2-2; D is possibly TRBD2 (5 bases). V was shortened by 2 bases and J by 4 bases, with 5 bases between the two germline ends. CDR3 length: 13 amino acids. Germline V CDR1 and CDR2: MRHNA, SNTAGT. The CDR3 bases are TGTGCCAGCAGTGACACTAGCACCGGGGAGCTGTTTTTT. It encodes CASSDTSTGELFF.

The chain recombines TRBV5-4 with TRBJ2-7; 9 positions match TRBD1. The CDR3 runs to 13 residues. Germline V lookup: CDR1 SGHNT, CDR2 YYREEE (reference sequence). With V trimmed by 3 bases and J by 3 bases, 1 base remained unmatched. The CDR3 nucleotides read TGTGCCAGCAGCTCGACAGGGGGCTACGAGCAGTACTTC. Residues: CASSSTGGYEQYF.

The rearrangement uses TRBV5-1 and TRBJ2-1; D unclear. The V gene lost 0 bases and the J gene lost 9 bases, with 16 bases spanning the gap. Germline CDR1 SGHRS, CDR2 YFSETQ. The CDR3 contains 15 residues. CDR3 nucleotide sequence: TGCGCCAGCAGCTTGGGATTCGGCGGAGTTATTGAGCAGTTCTTC. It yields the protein CASSLGFGGVIEQFF.

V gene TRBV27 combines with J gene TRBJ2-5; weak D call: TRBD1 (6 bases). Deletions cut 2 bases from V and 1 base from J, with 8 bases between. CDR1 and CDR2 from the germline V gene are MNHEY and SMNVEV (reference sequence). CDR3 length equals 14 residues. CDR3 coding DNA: TGTGCCAGCAGTTTACAGGGGATCCAAGAGACCCAGTACTTC. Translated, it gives CASSLQGIQETQYF.